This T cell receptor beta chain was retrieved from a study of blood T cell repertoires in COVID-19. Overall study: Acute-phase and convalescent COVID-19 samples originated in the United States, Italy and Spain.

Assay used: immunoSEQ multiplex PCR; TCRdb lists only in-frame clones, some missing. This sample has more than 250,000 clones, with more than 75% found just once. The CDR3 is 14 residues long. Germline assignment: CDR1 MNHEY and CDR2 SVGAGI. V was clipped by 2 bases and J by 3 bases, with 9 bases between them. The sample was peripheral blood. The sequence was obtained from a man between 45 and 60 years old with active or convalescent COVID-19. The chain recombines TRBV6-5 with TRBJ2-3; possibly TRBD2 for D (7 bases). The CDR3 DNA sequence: TGTGCCAGCAGTTACCGGGGGGCTACAGATACGCAGTATTTT. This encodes CASSYRGATDTQYF.